The sequence of this T cell receptor beta chain was determined in a study of tumor-infiltrating lymphocytes in glioblastoma multiforme. The study's findings and limits: Clone frequencies may be distorted by unequal TCR transcripts per cell.

In this sample, this clonotype turned up a few times. What it recognizes is unknown. The germline gives CDR1 SGHTA, CDR2 FQGNSA. With V trimmed by 1 base and J by 4 bases, 4 bases remained unmatched. CDR3 length: 15 amino acids. Three nested ARM-PCR rounds with V-beta and C-beta primers built TCRB libraries. A C-beta primer primed TCRB cDNA from 0.4 to 0.6 ug RNA. Each CDR3 protein gets one entry after TCRdb re-called the multiplex PCR reads with MiXCR. The table records nearly 20,000 distinct CDR3 sequences, 60% to 80% of them present only once. Specimen: peripheral blood. The TCR was taken from a male donor with glioblastoma. V usage is TRBV7-2 and J usage is TRBJ2-7, with 10 bases identical to TRBD2. DNA of the CDR3: TGTGCCAGCAGCTTAGTGCCGGGACTAGCGTACGAGCAGTACTTC. Its translation is CASSLVPGLAYEQYF.